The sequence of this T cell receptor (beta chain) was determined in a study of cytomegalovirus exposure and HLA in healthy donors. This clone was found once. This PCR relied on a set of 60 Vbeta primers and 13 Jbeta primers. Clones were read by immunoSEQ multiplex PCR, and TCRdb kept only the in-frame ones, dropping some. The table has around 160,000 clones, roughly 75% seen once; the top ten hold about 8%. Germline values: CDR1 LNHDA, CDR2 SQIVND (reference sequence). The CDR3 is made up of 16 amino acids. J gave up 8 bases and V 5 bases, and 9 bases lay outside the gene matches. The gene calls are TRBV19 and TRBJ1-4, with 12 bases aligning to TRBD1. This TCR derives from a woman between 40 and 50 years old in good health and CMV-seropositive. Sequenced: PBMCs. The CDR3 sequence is CASSPYGTGGTEKLFF. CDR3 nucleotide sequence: TGTGCCAGTAGTCCCTACGGGACAGGGGGCACGGAAAAACTGTTTTTT. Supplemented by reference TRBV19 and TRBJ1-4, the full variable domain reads DGGITQSPKYLFRKEGQNVTLSCEQNLNHDAMYWYRQDPGQGLRLIYYSQIVNDFQKGDIAEGYSVSREKKESFPLTVTSAQKNPTAFYLCASSPYGTGGTEKLFFGSGTQLSVL.